The clone carrying this T cell receptor (beta chain) was observed a handful of times. This record belongs to a study of T cell changes during pregnancy in multiple sclerosis. Germline CDR1 SGHNT, CDR2 YYREEE (reference sequence). The V segment lost 3 bases and the J segment 0 bases; nucleotides outside the gene matches: 9. The CDR3 loop spans 17 amino acids. Clones were sequenced by immunoSEQ multiplex PCR, and TCRdb holds only the in-frame ones, with some missing. The sample holds 93,000 or so clones; 75% to 95% are singletons and the top ten take 0.85% to 0.95%. The TCR comes from a female donor with multiple sclerosis, enrolled in a pregnancy study. Material: peripheral blood, obtained before pregnancy. The chain combines TRBV5-4 with TRBJ1-2; 9 nucleotides agree with TRBD1. CDR3 in amino acids: CASSSGTGSYSNYGYTF. Here the CDR3 DNA reads TGTGCCAGCAGCTCCGGGACAGGGAGTTATTCTAACTATGGCTACACCTTC.